The next 6 T cell receptor beta chains were all read from a single sample in a study of blood T cell repertoires in COVID-19. Assay used: immunoSEQ multiplex PCR; TCRdb lists only in-frame clones, some missing. The data contain 280,000 or so clones, about 89% of them singletons. The sequenced sample consisted of peripheral blood. These receptors all come from a woman aged 55-69 years with acute or convalescent COVID-19.

The CDR3 region has the DNA TGTGCCAGCAGTATAAATAGCAATCAGCCCCAGCATTTT. Protein: CASSINSNQPQHF. J is TRBJ1-5 and V is TRBV27; no firm D call. The length of the CDR3 is 13 residues. The germline V gene has CDR1 MNHEY and CDR2 SMNVEV (reference sequence). V was cut by 5 bases and J by 0 bases, with 5 bases left in between.

The J gene is TRBJ1-6, the V gene TRBV7-2; 9 bases are a match to TRBD1. With 1 base clipped from V and 12 bases from J, the junction kept 4 bases outside the gene matches. The CDR3 sequence is 14 residues long. Germline CDR1 is SGHTA and CDR2 is FQGNSA. CDR3 nucleotide sequence: TGTGCCAGCAGCTTAGGGACAGGGGACCTACCCCTCCACTTT. Translating gives CASSLGTGDLPLHF.

The chain has TRBV6-2 or TRBV6-3 and TRBJ2-3, with D uncertain. CDR1 and CDR2 from the germline V gene are MNHEY and SVGEGT. The V and J ends lost 6 bases and 4 bases respectively, with 11 bases between them. The CDR3 length is 13 residues. The DNA of the CDR3 is TGTGCCAGCAGCTGGGCCGGTGCAGATACGCAGTATTTT. Translation gives CASSWAGADTQYF.

The V gene is TRBV19, the J gene TRBJ2-1; 14 bases are shared with TRBD2. Germline values: CDR1 LNHDA, CDR2 SQIVND (reference sequence). V trimming: 5 bases; J trimming: 4 bases; junction bases outside the gene matches: 10. The CDR3 runs to 18 residues. In nucleotides, the CDR3 is TGTGCCAGTAGTCGACTAGCGGGAGGGCATGCGACATACAATGAGCAGTTCTTC. Translation gives CASSRLAGGHATYNEQFF.

This clone was observed at least ten times. The chain combines TRBV7-8 with TRBJ2-3; 11 positions agree with TRBD2. The CDR3 runs 16 residues. Germline V lookup: CDR1 SGHVS, CDR2 FQNEAQ. V lost 5 bases and J lost 0; bases outside the gene matches: 4. CDR3 DNA: TGTGCCAGCAGCACCGGGACTAGCGGTAGCACAGATACGCAGTATTTT. This translates into CASSTGTSGSTDTQYF.

This sequence joins TRBV24-1 and TRBJ1-2, with a weak D call TRBD1 (5 bases). V was trimmed by 2 bases and J by 2 bases, leaving 14 bases between them. Germline values: CDR1 KGHDR, CDR2 SFDVKD. This CDR3 contains 16 residues. The CDR3 region is CATSDWLDQGNYGYTF. CDR3 nucleotides: TGTGCCACCAGTGATTGGTTAGATCAGGGAAACTATGGCTACACCTTC.